The clone carrying this TCR beta chain was recorded a few times. Through a sample-barcoded 5' primer and a J-beta primer mix, a second PCR was run for roughly 6 to 12 cycles. MiXCR was run by TCRdb on the 5' RACE reads, yielding one entry per CDR3 protein. The sample lists 870,000 or so distinct CDR3 sequences, about 30% occurring once. Germline values: CDR1 MNHNY, CDR2 SVGAGI (reference sequence). This CDR3 region has 16 residues. V lost 2 bases to trimming and J lost 14 bases; unmatched junction nucleotides: 11. This sample was included in a study of blood T cells in healthy people across ages. This chain links TRBV6-6 with TRBJ1-6, with 11 nucleotides matching TRBD1. Sequenced input: blood. The TCR comes from a woman of 80 years or more in good health. The chain's CDR3 is CASSYPVGTGGGTLHF. The CDR3 DNA sequence: TGTGCCAGCAGTTACCCGGTTGGGACAGGGGGAGGGACCCTCCACTTT.